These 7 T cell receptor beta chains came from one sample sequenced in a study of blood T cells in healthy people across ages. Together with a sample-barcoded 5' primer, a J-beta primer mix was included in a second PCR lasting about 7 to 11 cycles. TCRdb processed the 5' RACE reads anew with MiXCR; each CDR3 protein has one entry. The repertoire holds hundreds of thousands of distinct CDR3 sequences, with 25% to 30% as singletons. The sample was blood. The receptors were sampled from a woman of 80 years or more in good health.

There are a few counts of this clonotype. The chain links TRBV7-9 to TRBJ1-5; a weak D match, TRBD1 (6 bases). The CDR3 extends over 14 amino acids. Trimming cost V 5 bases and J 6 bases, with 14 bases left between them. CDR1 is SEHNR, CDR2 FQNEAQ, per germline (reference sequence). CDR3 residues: CASSAQGFGQPQHF. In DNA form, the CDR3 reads TGTGCCAGCAGCGCACAGGGTTTTGGTCAGCCCCAGCATTTT.

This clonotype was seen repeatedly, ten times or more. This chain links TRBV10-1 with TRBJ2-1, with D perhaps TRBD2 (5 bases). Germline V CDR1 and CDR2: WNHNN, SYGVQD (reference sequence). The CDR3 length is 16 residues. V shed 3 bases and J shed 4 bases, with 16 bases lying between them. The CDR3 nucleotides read TGCGCCAGCAGTGATACCGAGGGCCTGAATTACAATGAGCAGTTCTTC. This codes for CASSDTEGLNYNEQFF.

In DNA, the CDR3 is TGTGCCAGCAGCGTCGGGGGACTAGCGGGGGGGGAGAACACCGGGGAGCTGTTTTTT. This sequence encodes CASSVGGLAGGENTGELFF. J is TRBJ2-2 and V is TRBV9; 16 bases agree with TRBD2. Losses at the gene ends were 2 bases for V and 1 base for J; bases not matched to a gene: 5. The CDR3 extends over 19 amino acids. From germline, CDR1 is SGDLS and CDR2 YYNGEE.

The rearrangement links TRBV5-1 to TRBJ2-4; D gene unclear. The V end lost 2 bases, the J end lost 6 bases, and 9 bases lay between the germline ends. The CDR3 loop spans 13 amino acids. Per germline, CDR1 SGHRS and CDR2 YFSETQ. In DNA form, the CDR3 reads TGCGCCAGCAGCTTACCTACTGGAAACATTCAGTACTTC. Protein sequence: CASSLPTGNIQYF.

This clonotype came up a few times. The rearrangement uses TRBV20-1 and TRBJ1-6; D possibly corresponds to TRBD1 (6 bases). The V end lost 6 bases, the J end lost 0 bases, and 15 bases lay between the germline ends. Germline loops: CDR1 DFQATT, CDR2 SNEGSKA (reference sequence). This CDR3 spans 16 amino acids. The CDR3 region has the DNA TGCAGTGCGGTATTCAGGGGAGGCTCCTATAATTCACCCCTCCACTTT. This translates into CSAVFRGGSYNSPLHF.

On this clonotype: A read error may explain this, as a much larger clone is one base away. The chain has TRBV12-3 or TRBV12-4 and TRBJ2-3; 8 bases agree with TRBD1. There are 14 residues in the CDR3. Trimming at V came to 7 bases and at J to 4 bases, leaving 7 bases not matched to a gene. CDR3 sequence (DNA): TGTGCCAGCACCGGACAGGGTGGCGCAGATACGCAGTATTTT. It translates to CASTGQGGADTQYF.

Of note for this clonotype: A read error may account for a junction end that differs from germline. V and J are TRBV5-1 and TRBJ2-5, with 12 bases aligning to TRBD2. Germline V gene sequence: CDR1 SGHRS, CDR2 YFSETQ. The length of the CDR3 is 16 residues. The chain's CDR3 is CASSPLAGGREEAQYF. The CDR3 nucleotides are TGCGCCAGCAGCCCCCTAGCGGGGGGGCGAGAAGAGGCCCAGTACTTC.